The 32 T cell receptor beta chains listed next were all sequenced from one sample in a study of metastatic and nonmetastatic thyroid tumors. With MiXCR, TCRdb reprocessed the PCR reads. Among almost 35,000 clones listed, roughly 17% were seen once. Patients underwent thyroid surgery, and none had received any treatment before it. The sequencing input was blood. These receptors came from a female donor with papillary thyroid cancer or a benign thyroid nodule (not recorded which). Some clones in this sample may be carry-over from other donors' samples.

This clone has ten or more counts. The chain combines TRBV7-3 with TRBJ1-6, with D hard to call. Trimming removed 1 base from V and 5 bases from J, with 6 bases in between. The CDR3 covers 14 residues. From germline, CDR1 is SGHTA and CDR2 FQGTGA. CDR3 DNA sequence: TGTGCCAGCAGCTTAAAGTCAAATAATTCACCCCTCCACTTT. This codes for CASSLKSNNSPLHF.

This clone occurred many times. J is TRBJ1-3 and V is TRBV5-6; a weak D match, TRBD1 (6 bases). Trimming shortened V by 2 bases and J by 6 bases, and 18 bases separated the two germline ends. The CDR3 has 16 amino acids. The germline V gene has CDR1 SGHDT and CDR2 YYEEEE. CDR3 loop: CASSLIQGPGLNTIYF. DNA for the CDR3: TGTGCCAGCAGCTTAATACAGGGCCCTGGCCTAAACACCATATATTTT.

In this sample, this clone turned up a few times. The chain combines TRBV12-5 with TRBJ2-6; D is unresolved. Germline CDR1 LGHNT, CDR2 FRNRAP. The CDR3 has 15 amino acids. The V gene lost 5 bases and the J gene lost 1 base, with 9 bases spanning the gap. The CDR3 DNA reads as TGTGCTAGTGGTCTCGGACGGTCTGGGGCCAACGTCCTGACTTTC. Amino acids: CASGLGRSGANVLTF. Combining the CDR3 with reference TRBV12-5 and TRBJ2-6 gives the whole variable domain DARVTQTPRHKVTEMGQEVTMRCQPILGHNTVFWYRQTMMQGLELLAYFRNRAPLDDSGMPKDRFSAEMPDATLATLKIQPSEPRDSAVYFCASGLGRSGANVLTFGAGSRLTVL.

V is TRBV5-1 and J is TRBJ2-7, with 13 bases aligning to TRBD2. CDR1 and CDR2 from the germline V gene are SGHRS and YFSETQ. The CDR3 length is 16 residues. Trimming at V came to 4 bases and at J to 6 bases, leaving 10 bases not matched to a gene. CDR3 protein: CASSAGLAGDKGEQYF. The CDR3 nucleotides read TGCGCCAGCAGCGCAGGACTAGCGGGAGACAAGGGCGAGCAGTACTTC.

This clone was picked up many times. V gene TRBV29-1 combines with J gene TRBJ2-7, with D maybe TRBD2 (6 bases). Trimming took 1 base from V and 6 from J, leaving 16 bases between them. The CDR3 totals 14 residues. Germline CDR1 SQVTM, CDR2 ANQGSEA. Written as DNA, the CDR3 is TGCAGCGTTGAAGGGGCGGGAATCTCCCCCGAGCAGTACTTC. It encodes CSVEGAGISPEQYF.

Ten or more counts support this clone. J is TRBJ2-7 and V is TRBV4-1; D unclear. This CDR3 is built from 16 residues. V gave up 0 bases and J gave up 2 bases, with 14 bases separating them. The germline V gene has CDR1 MGHRA and CDR2 YSYEKL. The CDR3 loop reads CASSQDHEAFPYEQYF. The CDR3 nucleotides read TGCGCCAGCAGCCAAGACCACGAGGCCTTCCCCTACGAGCAGTACTTC.

V usage is TRBV5-1 and J usage is TRBJ2-3; no firm D call. The V gene lost 3 bases and the J gene lost 7 bases, with 12 bases spanning the gap. This CDR3 is built from 13 residues. CDR1 is SGHRS, CDR2 YFSETQ, per germline. CDR3 sequence (DNA): TGCGCCAGCAGCTCCGCCTCGGTATATACGCAGTATTTT. It yields the protein CASSSASVYTQYF.

This clone was recorded at least ten times. The CDR3 DNA reads TGTGCCAGCACCCTCCGGGCCCGCCCGTTCTTC. Residues: CASTLRARPFF. V gene TRBV12-3 or TRBV12-4 combines with J gene TRBJ2-1; D gene ambiguous. V was clipped by 7 bases and J by 15 bases, with 16 bases between them. The CDR3 has 11 residues.

At least ten counts were recorded for this clone. The V call is TRBV27, the J call TRBJ2-5; D uncertain. The CDR3 is made up of 14 amino acids. Germline assignment: CDR1 MNHEY and CDR2 SMNVEV (reference sequence). V lost 4 bases and J 4 bases, leaving 13 bases between the germline ends. CDR3 residues: CASSSFPPGETQYF. The CDR3 nucleotides read TGTGCCAGCAGTTCATTCCCACCCGGAGAGACCCAGTACTTC.

This rearrangement joins TRBV6-1 to TRBJ2-7, with D tentatively TRBD2 (8 bases). Germline values: CDR1 MNHNS, CDR2 SASEGT. Trimming took off 6 bases at V and 6 bases at J, with 21 bases between the two ends. The CDR3 covers 15 residues. CDR3 amino acids: CASRGGGTVLSEQYF. For the CDR3, the DNA is TGTGCCAGCAGGGGCGGGGGGACAGTTCTCTCCGAGCAGTACTTC.

This clone was observed a few times. The junction does not match germline at one end; this may be a read error. V is TRBV6-1 and J is TRBJ1-1, with D possibly matching TRBD1 (5 bases). This CDR3 has 11 residues. Germline loops: CDR1 MNHNS, CDR2 SASEGT. The chain's CDR3 is CATGRPTESFF. In DNA, the CDR3 is TGTGCCACGGGGCGGCCTACTGAATCTTTCTTT.

This clone was found many times. CDR3 region: CASSSGDVNIQYF. The CDR3 DNA reads TGTGCCAGCAGCAGCGGGGACGTAAACATTCAGTACTTC. The chain combines TRBV6-2 or TRBV6-3 with TRBJ2-4; 7 bases are shared with TRBD2. The germline V gene has CDR1 MNHEY and CDR2 SVGEGT. The J segment lost 6 bases and the V segment lost 6 bases, leaving 5 bases of the junction unmatched. CDR3 length equals 13 residues.

Regarding this clone: A much bigger clone sits one base away, suggesting this may be a read error. Lacking the conserved final phenylalanine or tryptophan, this CDR3 likely reflects a read error. V is TRBV5-1 and J is TRBJ2-3; D gene unclear. In germline, CDR1 is SGHRS, CDR2 YFSETQ. V dropped 0 bases and J dropped 4 bases, with 9 bases sitting between them. This CDR3 contains 14 residues. In nucleotides, the CDR3 is TGCGCCAGCAGCTTGGCGGTATCCCCAGATACGCAGTATTCT. This sequence encodes CASSLAVSPDTQYS.

The rearrangement uses TRBV7-6 and TRBJ2-1; D call uncertain. The germline gives CDR1 SGHVS, CDR2 FNYEAQ. The CDR3 has 13 residues. Deletions cut 0 bases from V and 3 bases from J, with 3 bases between. CDR3 region: CASSLADYNEQFF. The CDR3, as DNA: TGTGCCAGCAGCTTAGCGGACTACAATGAGCAGTTCTTC.

This clone appeared many times. Mismatch with germline at one junction end may stem from a read error. V and J are TRBV29-1 and TRBJ2-1, with TRBD2 matching 7 bases. CDR3 length: 14 amino acids. Germline assignment: CDR1 SQVTM and CDR2 ANQGSEA. This CDR3 is CSVEGTTHRNEQFF. CDR3 in DNA: TGCAGCGTGGAAGGGACTACCCACAGAAATGAGCAGTTCTTC.

This clone was observed many times. The CDR3 is CASSGRTGGPGANVLTF. The CDR3 DNA is TGCGCCAGCAGTGGTCGGACAGGGGGTCCTGGGGCCAACGTCCTGACTTTC. The chain is built from TRBV10-2 and TRBJ2-6; 10 bases line up with TRBD1. J lost 2 bases, V lost 4 bases, and 5 bases had no gene match. Germline V CDR1 and CDR2: WSHSY, SAAADI. The CDR3 is 17 residues long.

This clone was seen repeatedly, ten times or more. This rearrangement joins TRBV6-4 to TRBJ2-3; unclear D gene. V lost 2 bases and J lost 2, with 5 bases in between. The CDR3 runs to 13 residues. The germline V gene encodes CDR1 MRHNA and CDR2 SNTAGT. CDR3 nucleotide sequence: TGTGCCAGCAGTGACACCCCCACAGATACGCAGTATTTT. Protein product: CASSDTPTDTQYF.

This clone was counted at least ten times. One junction end does not reproduce the germline sequence, and a read error may be involved. This chain connects TRBV7-9 to TRBJ2-7; D not certain. The CDR3 contains 15 residues. CDR1 SEHNR and CDR2 FQNEAQ come from the germline V gene (reference sequence). This chain's CDR3 is CASRLGPGGTYEQYF. As DNA, the CDR3 is TGTGCCAGCAGATTAGGACCGGGCGGTACCTACGAGCAGTACTTC. The full variable domain, its missing parts supplied by reference TRBV7-9 and TRBJ2-7, is DTGVSQNPRHKITKRGQNVTFRCDPISEHNRLYWYRQTLGQGPEFLTYFQNEAQLEKSRLLSDRFSAERPKGSFSTLEIQRTEQGDSAMYLCASRLGPGGTYEQYFGPGTRLTVT.

This clone was recorded at least ten times. V usage is TRBV4-1 and J usage is TRBJ2-1; unclear D gene. The V end was cut by 0 bases, the J end by 15 bases, with 18 bases between. The CDR3 extends over 14 amino acids. Germline loops: CDR1 MGHRA, CDR2 YSYEKL. Here the CDR3 DNA reads TGCGCCAGCAGCCAAGATGCGAAGGGATACATATGGTTCTTC. As protein: CASSQDAKGYIWFF.

This clone appeared many times. One junction end does not reproduce the germline sequence, and a read error may be involved. Other DNA sequences in this specimen translate into the identical CDR3. J is TRBJ1-6 and V is TRBV14; the D is unclear. The V gene's germline CDR1 is SGHDN and CDR2 FVKESK. This CDR3 region has 15 residues. This chain's CDR3 is CASSQDFRRNSPLHF. CDR3 nucleotide sequence: TGTGCCAGCAGCCAAGACTTTCGAAGGAATTCGCCCCTCCACTTT.

At least ten counts were recorded for this clone. The chain is built from TRBV28 and TRBJ1-5, with a possible D match to TRBD1 (6 bases). The germline V gene has CDR1 MDHEN and CDR2 SYDVKM. The CDR3 is 15 residues long. The V and J ends lost 6 bases and 5 bases respectively, with 17 bases between them. The CDR3 sequence is CASRGQGLLDQPQHF. The CDR3 DNA follows: TGTGCCAGCAGAGGGCAGGGGCTTTTGGATCAGCCCCAGCATTTT. Full variable domain (rest looked up from reference TRBV28 and TRBJ1-5): DVKVTQSSRYLVKRTGEKVFLECVQDMDHENMFWYRQDPGLGLRLIYFSYDVKMKEKGDIPEGYSVSREKKERFSLILESASTNQTSMYLCASRGQGLLDQPQHFGDGTRLSIL.

The sample holds many counts of this clone. V usage is TRBV7-3 and J usage is TRBJ2-3; no clear D gene. Germline CDR1 is SGHTA and CDR2 is FQGTGA. V lost 8 bases and J 3 bases, leaving 15 bases between the germline ends. This CDR3 has 14 residues. CDR3: CASGYIQATDTQYF. The CDR3 DNA follows: TGTGCCAGCGGCTATATTCAGGCGACAGATACGCAGTATTTT.

This clone was picked up many times. V gene TRBV13 combines with J gene TRBJ2-7; D may be TRBD1 or TRBD2 (7 bases each). CDR3 length: 14 residues. The V end lost 1 base, the J end lost 6 bases, and 13 bases lay between the germline ends. From germline, CDR1 is PRHDT and CDR2 FYEKMQ (reference sequence). In DNA, the CDR3 is TGTGCCAGCAGCTTAGCCCAGGGGGGGTCCGAGCAGTACTTC. Translating it yields CASSLAQGGSEQYF.

This clone was detected many times. The J gene is TRBJ2-3, the V gene TRBV9; perhaps TRBD2 as D (5 bases). This CDR3 has 17 residues. The germline CDR1 and CDR2 sequences are SGDLS and YYNGEE. With 1 base removed from V and 0 bases from J, the gap between germline ends came to 15 bases. The CDR3 bases are TGTGCCAGCAGCGTAAGCCGGACTGATTCTAGCACAGATACGCAGTATTTT. Protein product: CASSVSRTDSSTDTQYF.

This clone was seen a handful of times. A read error may account for a junction end that differs from germline. J is TRBJ2-1 and V is TRBV19; D is ambiguous. CDR3 length equals 15 residues. Germline values: CDR1 LNHDA, CDR2 SQIVND (reference sequence). This chain's CDR3 is CTSGTGAVSYNEQFF. DNA of the CDR3: TGTACCAGTGGCACGGGCGCGGTCTCCTACAATGAGCAGTTCTTC.

This clone was seen repeatedly, ten times or more. The V gene is TRBV28, the J gene TRBJ2-5; TRBD2 matches 10 bases. The V segment lost 4 bases and the J segment 0 bases; nucleotides outside the gene matches: 8. CDR1 is MDHEN, CDR2 SYDVKM, per germline. The CDR3 spans 17 residues. The CDR3 DNA reads as TGTGCCAGCAGTTCCAGCGGGAGGGAGTTGTACCAAGAGACCCAGTACTTC. The encoded protein is CASSSSGRELYQETQYF.

In its sample, this clone was seen a few times. This chain joins TRBV7-9 and TRBJ1-2; unclear D gene. Between the trimmed V and J ends, which lost 4 bases and 7 bases, there was a span of 10 bases. This CDR3 contains 12 residues. The V gene's germline CDR1 is SEHNR and CDR2 FQNEAQ (reference sequence). The CDR3 nucleotides read TGTGCCAGCAGCTGGGTGGAGTGTGGCTACACCTTC. Translation: CASSWVECGYTF. The complete variable domain, with remaining parts taken from reference TRBV7-9 and TRBJ1-2, reads DTGVSQNPRHKITKRGQNVTFRCDPISEHNRLYWYRQTLGQGPEFLTYFQNEAQLEKSRLLSDRFSAERPKGSFSTLEIQRTEQGDSAMYLCASSWVECGYTFGSGTRLTVV.

In this sample, this clone turned up many times. This may be a read error: a much more frequent sequence differs by one nucleotide. V usage is TRBV5-8 and J usage is TRBJ2-7, with D perhaps being TRBD1 or TRBD2 (6 bases each). Germline V gene lookup returns CDR1 SGHTS and CDR2 YDEGEE. V gave up 1 base and J gave up 7 bases, with 18 bases separating them. This CDR3 region has 15 residues. The CDR3 spells CASSLRRGHVLEQYF. CDR3 in DNA: TGTGCCAGCAGCTTGCGGCGGGGACATGTACTTGAGCAGTACTTC.

The table lists this clone with a few counts. Germline and junction disagree at one end, which may indicate a read error. The chain employs TRBV6-9 and TRBJ2-6, with 8 nucleotides matching TRBD2. Germline assignment: CDR1 MNHGY and CDR2 SVAAGI. The CDR3 runs 17 residues. CDR3 amino acids: CVSTREGLDSGTNVLTF. Here the CDR3 DNA reads TGTGTCAGCACCCGGGAGGGGCTCGACTCTGGGACCAACGTCCTGACTTTC.

This clone showed up many times. The chain employs TRBV3-1 and TRBJ1-6; D is unresolved. V lost 2 bases, J lost 4 bases, and 9 bases lay in between. The CDR3 consists of 15 residues. CDR1 LGHDT and CDR2 YNNKEL come from the germline V gene (reference sequence). The CDR3 nucleotides read TGTGCCAGCAGCCAACGGGGAGGATATAATTCACCCCTCCACTTT. Protein: CASSQRGGYNSPLHF.

This clone was recorded at least ten times. This sequence joins TRBV30 and TRBJ1-3; D uncertain. Germline CDR1 GTSNPN, CDR2 SVGIG (reference sequence). This CDR3 contains 13 residues. Between the trimmed V and J ends, which lost 2 bases and 0 bases, there was a span of 5 bases. CDR3 nucleotide sequence: TGTGCCTGGAGTATCCTCTCTGGAAACACCATATATTTT. Translating it yields CAWSILSGNTIYF.

The chain links TRBV20-1 to TRBJ1-4; possible D gene TRBD1, 6 bases. The CDR3 is 16 residues long. Trimming cost V 1 base and J 7 bases, with 19 bases left between them. The germline V gene has CDR1 DFQATT and CDR2 SNEGSKA (reference sequence). The CDR3 sequence: CSARVQSQGFREKLFF. The DNA for the CDR3 is TGCAGTGCTAGAGTCCAGTCACAGGGATTTCGTGAAAAACTGTTTTTT.